This TCR beta chain was sequenced in a study of cytomegalovirus exposure and HLA in healthy donors. Study information: Later, an analysis reported that the 130 or so validation repertoires had used the same platform as the approximately 630 first-cohort repertoires. Findings and caveats of the study: Most TCRs appeared rarely, but some public TCRs recurred in many donors.

Clones were sequenced by immunoSEQ multiplex PCR, and TCRdb holds only the in-frame ones, with some missing. Altogether 150,000 to 200,000 clones are present, approximately 96% being singletons, with the ten largest covering roughly 1%. On this clone itself: Its antigen is as yet unknown.

The sequence was obtained from a woman younger than 35 in good health and CMV-seronegative. Source material: PBMCs.

The CDR3 DNA follows: TGCGCCAGCAGCCGCCGACAGGGGAACTACAATGAGCAGTTCTTC. The encoded protein is CASSRRQGNYNEQFF. The chain couples TRBV5-1 to TRBJ2-1, with 8 nucleotides matching TRBD1. This CDR3 has 15 residues. J lost 3 bases, V lost 4 bases, and 6 bases had no gene match. CDR1 SGHRS and CDR2 YFSETQ come from the germline V gene.